This TCR beta chain emerged from a study of blood T cell repertoires in COVID-19. Study in general: Collection of acute and convalescent COVID-19 samples took place in the United States, Italy and Spain. Sample material is recorded as cDNA or gDNA derived from T cells, B-cell-depleted T cells, or PBMCs.

Original processing methods: Reference gene primer amplification gave estimated nucleated cell counts. Profiled with immunoSEQ multiplex PCR; TCRdb holds only in-frame clones, not every one. That table supplies the V and J calls and clone size; D and trimming were determined from the DNA. The data contain more than 100,000 clones, 79% of them seen just once; the ten biggest clones take up around 3.9%. This TCR was recovered from a woman of 80 years or more with acute or convalescent COVID-19. What was sequenced was peripheral blood.

The CDR3 bases are TGTGCCAGCAGCCAAGGTCAGGGCACAGGAAATGAGCAGTTCTTC. Protein: CASSQGQGTGNEQFF. This rearrangement joins TRBV3-1 (or the pseudogene TRBV3-2) to TRBJ2-1, with D perhaps TRBD1 (5 bases). V was trimmed by 1 base and J by 7 bases, leaving 14 bases between them. The CDR3 sequence is 15 residues long. The germline CDR1 and CDR2 sequences are LGHDT and YNNKEL (reference sequence).